This section outlines one T cell receptor beta chain sequence together with its context. Germline V lookup: CDR1 LGHDT, CDR2 YNNKEL (reference sequence). The length of the CDR3 is 13 residues. V lost 4 bases and J lost 6, with 13 bases in between. This record comes from a study of blood T cell repertoires in COVID-19. Turning to the study itself: The cDNA or gDNA used as material had been derived from T cells, B-cell-depleted T cells, or PBMCs.

Using immunoSEQ multiplex PCR, the repertoire was profiled, and TCRdb retains in-frame clones only, with some absent. The profile shows around 140,000 clones, more than 75% of them singletons. This sequence joins TRBV3-1 (or the pseudogene TRBV3-2) and TRBJ2-7, with a weak D call TRBD2 (6 bases). The TCR sequence derives from a woman in her forties or fifties who had recovered from COVID-19. The material sequenced was PBMCs or T cells enriched from blood (not recorded which). This chain's CDR3 is CASSLSGVTEQYV. CDR3 bases: TGTGCCAGCAGCCTTAGCGGTGTAACCGAGCAGTACGTC.